This T cell receptor beta chain was sequenced in a study of Ad26.COV2.S vaccination and SARS-CoV-2 variants. Here immunoSEQ multiplex PCR was the method, and the copy in TCRdb shows in-frame clones only, minus some. This table holds 400,000 to 500,000 clones, roughly 90% found once. Germline assignment: CDR1 MGHRA and CDR2 YSYEKL. This CDR3 has 15 residues. V lost 2 bases and J 5 bases, leaving 15 bases between the germline ends. Sample treatment: 19 received Ad26.COV2.S at low or high dose, single or two shots; roughly five received placebo; per-sample allocation not given. The investigators took samples on day 63 after the first vaccine or placebo injection. Built on an Ad26 vector, the vaccine expressed Wuhan-strain SARS-CoV-2 spike.

This receptor was taken from a person aged 18-60 years who received the Ad26.COV2.S COVID-19 vaccine or a placebo. This specimen was peripheral blood, taken in a trial of Ad26.COV2.S vaccine versus placebo. The genes are TRBV4-1 and TRBJ1-2; D is unresolved. The chain's CDR3 is CASSQQSWSRYGYTF. The CDR3 DNA is TGCGCCAGCAGCCAACAGTCCTGGTCGAGATATGGCTACACCTTC.